A selection of T cell receptor beta chains follows, all from one sample in a study of cytotoxic CD8 clonotypes in ibrutinib-treated CLL. TCRdb keeps only in-frame clones here, not all; method: immunoSEQ multiplex PCR. The sample records hundreds of thousands of clones, approximately 70% being singletons. The source was PBMCs, collected after 12 months of ibrutinib treatment. Receptor source: a human donor with chronic lymphocytic leukemia. Both conserved end residues are part of each CDR3. A D gene is named only where the DNA matches it firmly. Not every row has a clone size; where given, it reads once, few, many or a size class.

abundance	j_gene	v_gene	len	d_gene	CDR3nt	CDR3aa
.	TRBJ2-7	TRBV7-3	13	.	TGTGCCATCACCAAAAAGGGCACCTACGAGCAGTACTTC	CAITKKGTYEQYF
.	TRBJ2-6	TRBV7-2	18	.	TGTGCCAGCAGCTTAACGTCTGGACTTAAAAGGGGGGCCAACGTCCTGACTTTC	CASSLTSGLKRGANVLTF
.	TRBJ2-2	TRBV30	15	.	TGTGCCTGGAGTAAAACTAGAGGGAACACCGGGGAGCTGTTTTTT	CAWSKTRGNTGELFF
.	TRBJ1-1	TRBV6-5	15	.	TGTGCCAGCAGTTACTCTCTTCTTCGGCCCACTGAAGCTTTCTTT	CASSYSLLRPTEAFF
few	TRBJ1-5	TRBV7-3	17	.	TGTGCCAGCAGCGCCCACGGGGGGGCAGCTAGCAATCAGCCCCAGCATTTT	CASSAHGGAASNQPQHF
.	TRBJ2-7	TRBV2	10	.	TGTGCCAGCACCCTCTACGAGCAGTACTTC	CASTLYEQYF
.	TRBJ1-2	TRBV6-1	19	TRBD1	TGTGCCAGCAGTGTCTACCTCGGACAGGTTATGGACAGCCATGGAGGCTACACCTTC	CASSVYLGQVMDSHGGYTF
many	TRBJ2-3	TRBV14	13	.	TGTGCCAGCAGCCAGGAACTAGCCACAAGGCAGTATTTT	CASSQELATRQYF
.	TRBJ2-7	TRBV7-3	16	TRBD2	TGTGCCAGCAGCTTAGACCGACTAGCGGGACCCTACGAGCAGTACTTC	CASSLDRLAGPYEQYF
.	TRBJ2-1	TRBV28	15	.	TGTGCCAGCAGTTTGGAGGTACTTCCCTACAATGAGCAGTTCTTC	CASSLEVLPYNEQFF
.	TRBJ2-7	TRBV27	17	TRBD2	TGTGCCACCGGACTAGCGGGAGCTCCTGTAGGTGTCTACGAGCAGTACTTC	CATGLAGAPVGVYEQYF
.	TRBJ2-1	TRBV4-3	16	TRBD2	TGCGCCAGCAGACCCGGGGGGGGCGGGTCCTACAATGAGCAGTTCTTC	CASRPGGGGSYNEQFF
.	TRBJ1-3	TRBV6-5	13	.	TGTGCCAGCAGTTACTCCCTCCTTAACACCATATATTTT	CASSYSLLNTIYF
.	TRBJ1-3	TRBV4-3	17	.	TGCGCCAGCAGCCGCGGAACTACAGGGCTTGCCGGAAACACCATATATTTT	CASSRGTTGLAGNTIYF
.	TRBJ2-1	TRBV19	15	TRBD1	TGTGCCAGTAGTATAGATGGGACAGAGTACAATGAGCAGTTCTTC	CASSIDGTEYNEQFF
few	TRBJ2-1	TRBV5-1	14	TRBD1	TGCGCCAGCAGCTCAGACAGGGCCTCCAATGAGCAGTTCTTC	CASSSDRASNEQFF
.	TRBJ2-7	TRBV29-1	16	.	TGCAGCGTTGAAACCATCAGGCCCGGGGCGCGATACGAGCAGTACTTC	CSVETIRPGARYEQYF
.	TRBJ1-5	TRBV6-6	13	.	TGTGCCAGCAGTTGGTCCGGATCTCAGCCCCAGCATTTT	CASSWSGSQPQHF
few	TRBJ1-3	TRBV27	13	.	TGTGCCAGCAGTTTCCTCTCTGGAAACACCATATATTTT	CASSFLSGNTIYF
.	TRBJ1-4	TRBV28	16	.	TGTGCCAGCAGCCCAGGGGACGGACGGAAAAATGAAAAACTGTTTTTT	CASSPGDGRKNEKLFF
few	TRBJ1-4	TRBV6-5	14	.	TGTGCCAGCAGTTCACAGGGTATCAATGAAAAACTGTTTTTT	CASSSQGINEKLFF
.	TRBJ1-2	TRBV2	14	TRBD1	TGTGCCAGCAGTACAGACAGGGTTGGCTATGGCTACACCTTC	CASSTDRVGYGYTF
.	TRBJ1-5	TRBV19	14	.	TGTGCCAGTAGTATAGGGGGAATATCTCAGCCCCAGCATTTT	CASSIGGISQPQHF
few	TRBJ2-3	TRBV4-3	13	.	TGCGCCAGCAGCCGGGGCGAGAGGGATACGCAGTATTTT	CASSRGERDTQYF
few	TRBJ2-6	TRBV5-4	18	.	TGTGCCAGCAGCTTGGTGGGGCAGGTAAACTCTGGGGCCAACGTCCTGACTTTC	CASSLVGQVNSGANVLTF